This TCR beta chain was recovered during a study of monozygotic twins with inflammatory bowel disease. This CDR3 spans 12 amino acids. In germline, CDR1 is SGHRS, CDR2 YFSETQ. UMIs incorporating a 6-nucleotide sample barcode were appended by means of template switching. TCRdb reprocessed the 5' RACE reads and stores each CDR3 protein as one record, lacking DNA. The sample includes 190,000 or so distinct CDR3 sequences. The sequence derives from a human donor with ulcerative colitis or Crohn's disease, or a healthy co-twin of an affected twin (not recorded which). The sequencing sample was made of blood. The chain employs TRBV5-1 and TRBJ2-7. This CDR3 reads CASSLVGYEQYF.